This T cell receptor beta chain was observed in a study of blood T cell repertoires in COVID-19. Looking at the study overall: Sample material is recorded as cDNA or gDNA derived from T cells, B-cell-depleted T cells, or PBMCs.

J gave up 3 bases and V 3 bases, and 6 bases lay outside the gene matches. The CDR3 totals 16 residues. The germline gives CDR1 SGHRS, CDR2 YFSETQ. Produced via immunoSEQ multiplex PCR; TCRdb's table is partial and in-frame only. The sample has about 140,000 clones, approximately 87% seen once; the top ten hold 8.5% to 9.5%. The TCR originated in a woman between 50 and 59 years old with active or convalescent COVID-19. Sample: peripheral blood. The chain links TRBV5-1 to TRBJ1-2; 12 positions agree with TRBD1. For the CDR3, the DNA is TGCGCCAGCAGCTCGGTCGGGACAGGGGGCGACTATGGCTACACCTTC. This codes for CASSSVGTGGDYGYTF.